This T cell receptor beta chain was found in a study of T cell responses to AZD1222 COVID-19 vaccine. Clones were sequenced by immunoSEQ multiplex PCR, and TCRdb holds only the in-frame ones, with some missing. The repertoire has 110,000 or so clones, approximately 86% of them found once; the top ten carry approximately 15%. Pooled together were second doses at about 4 or about 12 weeks. Notes on this clone: The antigen remains undetermined.

Findings of the study overall: In all cases, repertoires were sampled only after the peak T cell response. A reported finding is that nearly half of spike-specific TCRs target unmutated variant regions.

The ends lost 2 bases at V and 14 bases at J; junction bases unmatched: 8. The CDR3 has 12 amino acids. Germline lookup yields CDR1 SGHNT and CDR2 YYREEE (reference sequence). The source of this sequence is an adult who received the AZD1222 COVID-19 vaccine. Sequencing used peripheral blood, obtained 28 days after the second AZD1222 dose. The gene calls are TRBV5-4 and TRBJ2-3; 7 bases align to TRBD1. CDR3: CASSFDRERVYF. For the CDR3, the DNA is TGTGCCAGCAGCTTTGACAGGGAGAGGGTGTATTTT.